This T cell receptor beta chain was found in a study of blood T cell repertoires in COVID-19. Study information: Collection of acute and convalescent COVID-19 samples took place in the United States, Italy and Spain. The cDNA or gDNA used as material had been derived from T cells, B-cell-depleted T cells, or PBMCs.

V trimming: 5 bases; J trimming: 4 bases; junction bases outside the gene matches: 8. The CDR3 is made up of 15 amino acids. Germline CDR1 reads SGHVS; CDR2 reads FNYEAQ. Authors' analysis steps: Using reference gene primer amplification, nucleated cell counts were estimated. The repertoire was sequenced with immunoSEQ multiplex PCR; TCRdb's copy has only in-frame clones and lacks some. Clone size and the V and J calls come from that table; the DNA yielded D and trimming. The sample lists roughly 140,000 clones; about 82% were seen once. The chain combines TRBV7-6 with TRBJ1-5, with 7 bases fitting TRBD1. The receptor comes from a man in his fifties with acute or convalescent COVID-19. The specimen sequenced was peripheral blood. The CDR3 reads CASSLRQGWNQPQHF. The CDR3 nucleotides read TGTGCCAGCAGCCTACGACAGGGATGGAATCAGCCCCAGCATTTT.